This record covers a single T cell receptor (beta chain). As originally analysed: Counts of nucleated cells, estimated from reference gene primer amplification, were obtained. Using immunoSEQ multiplex PCR, the repertoire was profiled, and TCRdb retains in-frame clones only, with some absent. From that table come the V and J calls and clone size; the DNA was used to work out D and trimming. The repertoire holds some 210,000 clones, with about four fifths as singletons. After removal of 7 bases from V and 6 bases from J, the junction contained 10 bases not matched to a gene. The CDR3 runs to 14 residues. The germline V gene encodes CDR1 GTSNPN and CDR2 SVGIG (reference sequence). This sample was taken from a study of blood T cell repertoires in COVID-19. Study-wide background: The cDNA or gDNA used as material had been derived from T cells, B-cell-depleted T cells, or PBMCs.

The TCR originated in a man over 45 with active or convalescent COVID-19. This chain joins TRBV30 and TRBJ2-4, with 9 positions matching TRBD1. The material sequenced was peripheral blood. The DNA for the CDR3 is TGTGCCTCGACTGGGACAGGGTCTCTAAACATTCAGTACTTC. Amino acids: CASTGTGSLNIQYF.